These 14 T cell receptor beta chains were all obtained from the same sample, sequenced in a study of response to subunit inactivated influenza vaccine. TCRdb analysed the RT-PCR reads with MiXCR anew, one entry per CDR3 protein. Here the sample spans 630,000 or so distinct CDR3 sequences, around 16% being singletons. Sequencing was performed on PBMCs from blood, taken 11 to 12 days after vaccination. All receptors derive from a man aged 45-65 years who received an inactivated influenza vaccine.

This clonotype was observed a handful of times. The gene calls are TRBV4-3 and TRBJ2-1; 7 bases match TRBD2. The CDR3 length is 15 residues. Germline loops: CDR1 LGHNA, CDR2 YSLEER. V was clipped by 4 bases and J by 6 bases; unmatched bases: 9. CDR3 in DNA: TGCGCCAGCAGCCGAGGGCGGGAGAGTGGCAATGAGCAGTTCTTC. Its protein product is CASSRGRESGNEQFF.

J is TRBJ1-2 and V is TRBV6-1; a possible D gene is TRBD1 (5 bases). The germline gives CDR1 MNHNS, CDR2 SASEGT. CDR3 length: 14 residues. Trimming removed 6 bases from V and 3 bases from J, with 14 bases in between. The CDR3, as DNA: TGTGCCAGCAGCGTGACGTTCAGGGACTATGGCTACACCTTC. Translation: CASSVTFRDYGYTF.

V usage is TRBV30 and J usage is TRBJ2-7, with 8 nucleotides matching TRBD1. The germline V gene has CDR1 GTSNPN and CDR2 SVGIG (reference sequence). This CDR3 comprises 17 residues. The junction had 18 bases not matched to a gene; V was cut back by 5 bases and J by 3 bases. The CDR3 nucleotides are TGTGCCTGGGGTCTAAAACCCAACAGGGGGTCACTCTACGAGCAGTACTTC. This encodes CAWGLKPNRGSLYEQYF.

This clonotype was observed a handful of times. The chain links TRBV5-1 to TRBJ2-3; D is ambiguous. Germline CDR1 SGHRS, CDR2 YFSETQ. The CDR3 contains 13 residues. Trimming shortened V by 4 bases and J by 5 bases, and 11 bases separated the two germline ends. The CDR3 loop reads CASSGSNQDTQYF. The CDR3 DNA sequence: TGCGCCAGCAGCGGGTCCAACCAAGATACGCAGTATTTT.

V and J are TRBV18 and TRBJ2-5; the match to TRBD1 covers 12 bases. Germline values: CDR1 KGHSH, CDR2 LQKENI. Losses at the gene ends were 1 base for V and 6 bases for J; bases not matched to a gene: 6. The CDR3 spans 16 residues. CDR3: CASSPLGQGAAKTQYF. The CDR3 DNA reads TGTGCCAGCTCACCACTGGGACAGGGGGCTGCAAAGACCCAGTACTTC.

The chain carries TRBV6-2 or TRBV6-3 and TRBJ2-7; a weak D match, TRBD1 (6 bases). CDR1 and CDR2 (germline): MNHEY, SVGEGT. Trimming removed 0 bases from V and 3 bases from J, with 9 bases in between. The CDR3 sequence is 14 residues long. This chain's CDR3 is CASSYSRDNYEQYF. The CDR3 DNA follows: TGTGCCAGCAGTTACTCCCGGGACAACTACGAGCAGTACTTC.

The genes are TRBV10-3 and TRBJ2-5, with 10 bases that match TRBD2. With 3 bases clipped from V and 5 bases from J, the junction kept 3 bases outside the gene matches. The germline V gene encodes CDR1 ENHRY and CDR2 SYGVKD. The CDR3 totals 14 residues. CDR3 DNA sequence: TGTGCCATCAGTGATTCAGCGGGGGGGGAGACCCAGTACTTC. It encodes CAISDSAGGETQYF.

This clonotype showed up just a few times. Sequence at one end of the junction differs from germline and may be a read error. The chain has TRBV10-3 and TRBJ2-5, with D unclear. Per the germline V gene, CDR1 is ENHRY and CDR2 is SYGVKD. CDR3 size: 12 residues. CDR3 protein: CATSRYKETQYF. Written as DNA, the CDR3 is TGTGCCACCAGTAGATATAAAGAGACCCAGTACTTC.

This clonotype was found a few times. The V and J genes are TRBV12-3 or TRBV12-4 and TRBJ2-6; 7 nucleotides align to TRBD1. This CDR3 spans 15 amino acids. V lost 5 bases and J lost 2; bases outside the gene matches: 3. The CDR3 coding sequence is TGTGCCAGCAGTATGACAGGGCCTGGGGCCAACGTCCTGACTTTC. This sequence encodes CASSMTGPGANVLTF.

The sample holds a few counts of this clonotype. The CDR3 spells CASRGGEVYGYTF. In DNA form, the CDR3 reads TGTGCCAGCCGAGGGGGCGAAGTCTATGGCTACACCTTC. The chain links TRBV6-2 or TRBV6-3 to TRBJ1-2, with TRBD1 matching over 7 bases. This CDR3 contains 13 residues. J lost 4 bases, V lost 8 bases, and 7 bases had no gene match. The germline gives CDR1 MNHEY, CDR2 SVGEGT.

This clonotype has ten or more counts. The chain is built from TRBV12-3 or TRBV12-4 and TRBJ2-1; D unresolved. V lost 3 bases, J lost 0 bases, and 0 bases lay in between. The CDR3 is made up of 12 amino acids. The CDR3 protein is CASSFSYNEQFF. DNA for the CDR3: TGTGCCAGCAGTTTCTCCTACAATGAGCAGTTCTTC.

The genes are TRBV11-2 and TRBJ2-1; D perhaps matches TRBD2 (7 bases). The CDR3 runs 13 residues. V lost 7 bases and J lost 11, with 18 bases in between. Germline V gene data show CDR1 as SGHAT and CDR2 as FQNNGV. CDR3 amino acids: CASTISGTRKQFF. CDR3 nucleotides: TGTGCCAGCACAATCAGCGGGACAAGGAAGCAGTTCTTC.

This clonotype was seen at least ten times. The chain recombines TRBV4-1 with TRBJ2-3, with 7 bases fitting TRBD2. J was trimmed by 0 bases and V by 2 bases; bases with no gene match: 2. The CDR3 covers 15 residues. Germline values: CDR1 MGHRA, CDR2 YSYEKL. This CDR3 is CASSQFGGSTDTQYF. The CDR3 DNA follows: TGCGCCAGCAGCCAATTCGGGGGGAGCACAGATACGCAGTATTTT.

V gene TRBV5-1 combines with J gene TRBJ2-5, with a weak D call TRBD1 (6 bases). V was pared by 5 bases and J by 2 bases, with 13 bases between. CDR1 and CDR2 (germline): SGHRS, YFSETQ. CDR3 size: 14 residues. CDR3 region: CASRGAGPQETQYF. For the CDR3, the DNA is TGCGCCAGCAGGGGGGCAGGGCCACAAGAGACCCAGTACTTC.